A selection of T cell receptor beta chains follows, all from one sample in a study of Graves' ophthalmopathy and Graves' hyperthyroidism. TCRdb used MiXCR to reprocess the multiplex PCR reads, holding one entry per CDR3 protein. The sample includes about 480,000 distinct CDR3 sequences, approximately 15% of them seen just once. Sequences were obtained from blood. These receptors originate from a woman in her thirties with Graves' ophthalmopathy. CDR3s include the opening cysteine and the closing phenylalanine or tryptophan. The D gene is left open where the match is weak. Where a row states a size, it is once, few, many or the class of an expanded clone; other rows omit it.

v_call,j_call,clone_size,d_call,cdr3_nt,cdr3_aa
TRBV13,TRBJ2-5,many,TRBD2,TGTGCCAGCAGCTCGATAGCGGGAGGGGAGGAGACCCAGTACTTC,CASSSIAGGEETQYF
TRBV27,TRBJ1-5,many,-,TGTGCCAGCAGAGGTCGGTTAAAGGACAATCAGCCCCAGCATTTT,CASRGRLKDNQPQHF
TRBV6-1,TRBJ2-5,many,-,TGTGCCAGCAGTGAATCCCATGGGACCCAGTACTTC,CASSESHGTQYF
TRBV7-9,TRBJ1-2,many,-,TGTGCCAGCCTTCCCCGGACCCTCTATGGCTACACCTTC,CASLPRTLYGYTF
TRBV6-5,TRBJ2-4,many,-,TGTGCCAGCGCAAGGTCCGTCTTCGAAAACATTCAGTACTTC,CASARSVFENIQYF
TRBV28,TRBJ1-2,many,-,TGTGCCAGCAGTTTCCTGGCCGGACGGGCGAGTGATGGCTACACCTTC,CASSFLAGRASDGYTF
TRBV6-1,TRBJ1-6,-,-,TGTGCCAGCAGTGAAGTACTCACAGGGACATCTCTCCACTTT,CASSEVLTGTSLHF
TRBV5-1,TRBJ1-1,many,-,TGCGCCAGCAGGTGGGGGGACACTGAAGCTTTCTTT,CASRWGDTEAFF
TRBV12-3/TRBV12-4,TRBJ1-6,many,-,TGTGCCAGCAGCCCGACGGACAACGGCTCACCCCTCCACTTT,CASSPTDNGSPLHF
TRBV6-1,TRBJ2-7,-,TRBD2,TGTGCCAGCACAGGGGCGGGGGGGCGGTCCTACGAGCAGTACTTC,CASTGAGGRSYEQYF
TRBV12-3/TRBV12-4,TRBJ1-1,many,TRBD1,TGTGCCAGCAGTTTAGTAGGACAGGGGACTGCGGCTTTCTTT,CASSLVGQGTAAFF
TRBV4-1,TRBJ1-1,many,-,TGCGCCAGCAGCCAAGGGCCAGGCGGGGAGGCTTTCTTT,CASSQGPGGEAFF
TRBV6-1,TRBJ2-7,many,-,TGTGCCAGCAGTGAAGGGGGTTACCACAGCTCCTACGAGCAGTACTTC,CASSEGGYHSSYEQYF
TRBV6-1,TRBJ1-1,many,TRBD1,TGTGCCAGCAGGCAGGACAGGGCGAACACTGAAGCTTTCTTT,CASRQDRANTEAFF
TRBV18,TRBJ1-5,few,-,TGTGCCAGCTCACCGCTGACCGGGGAGCCCCAGCATTTT,CASSPLTGEPQHF
TRBV20-1,TRBJ2-5,many,TRBD2,TGCAGTGCCGCCCTACGCCGGACTAGCGCCGAGACCCAGTACTTC,CSAALRRTSAETQYF
TRBV19,TRBJ1-5,many,-,TGTGCCAGTACCCCGACCCTCGGGGGCAATCAGCCCCAGCATTTT,CASTPTLGGNQPQHF